These T cell receptor beta chains were read from a single sample in a study of T cells in Graves' hyperthyroidism and ophthalmopathy. TCRdb processed the multiplex PCR reads anew with MiXCR; each CDR3 protein has one entry. The data show about 360,000 distinct CDR3 sequences, approximately 13% seen once. Sequencing was done on a sample of blood. Source of these receptors: a woman aged 18-29 years with Graves' hyperthyroidism. Each CDR3 is given with its conserved first and last residue. The order of the fields is J gene, V gene, D gene, clone size, CDR3 DNA, CDR3 protein. D genes are given only for firm matches. Only some rows state a clone size, as once, few, many or a class for expanded clones.

j_call: TRBJ1-2; v_call: TRBV18; d_call: .; clone_size: many; cdr3_nt: TGTGCCAGCTCACCACCGACCCGACTTCCTAACTATGGCTACACCTTC; cdr3_aa: CASSPPTRLPNYGYTF
j_call: TRBJ1-2; v_call: TRBV3-1; d_call: TRBD1; clone_size: .; cdr3_nt: TGTGCCAGCAGCCAAGCCCTGGGGAGGGGGCCCCCCGACTACACCTTC; cdr3_aa: CASSQALGRGPPDYTF
j_call: TRBJ1-5; v_call: TRBV7-9; d_call: .; clone_size: few; cdr3_nt: TGTGCCAGCAGCCCTACAGGCTCCCCTAATCAGCCCCAGCATTTT; cdr3_aa: CASSPTGSPNQPQHF
j_call: TRBJ2-7; v_call: TRBV6-2/TRBV6-3; d_call: .; clone_size: many; cdr3_nt: TGTGCCAGCAGTTACCGGCAGGTTTCGTCCTACGAGCAGTACTTC; cdr3_aa: CASSYRQVSSYEQYF
j_call: TRBJ2-1; v_call: TRBV28; d_call: TRBD2; clone_size: many; cdr3_nt: TGTGCCAGCAGTCCGACTAGCGGGAGGGCCCGGGGTGAGCAGTTCTTC; cdr3_aa: CASSPTSGRARGEQFF
j_call: TRBJ2-5; v_call: TRBV7-3; d_call: TRBD1; clone_size: many; cdr3_nt: TGTGCCAGCAGCTTAGGTCGACAGGGAAAATGGGCTAAAGAGACCCAGTACTTC; cdr3_aa: CASSLGRQGKWAKETQYF
j_call: TRBJ1-1; v_call: TRBV29-1; d_call: TRBD1; clone_size: many; cdr3_nt: TGCAGCGTAAGGCAAACAGGGGAGACTGAAGCTTTCTTT; cdr3_aa: CSVRQTGETEAFF
j_call: TRBJ1-1; v_call: TRBV6-1; d_call: .; clone_size: once; cdr3_nt: TGTGCCAGCAGACGAGACAGCGGACTTCCTGAAGCTTTCTTT; cdr3_aa: CASRRDSGLPEAFF
j_call: TRBJ2-5; v_call: TRBV12-3/TRBV12-4; d_call: TRBD2; clone_size: many; cdr3_nt: TGTGCCACCGCGGCTAGCGGGGGACTCGGGGAGACCCAGTACTTC; cdr3_aa: CATAASGGLGETQYF
j_call: TRBJ1-1; v_call: TRBV5-1; d_call: .; clone_size: many; cdr3_nt: TGCGCCAGCAGCGCAGGGGACCAGAACACTGAAGCTTTCTTT; cdr3_aa: CASSAGDQNTEAFF
j_call: TRBJ2-5; v_call: TRBV12-3/TRBV12-4; d_call: .; clone_size: many; cdr3_nt: TGTGCCAGCAGTTGGACGAAAGAGACCCAGTACTTC; cdr3_aa: CASSWTKETQYF
j_call: TRBJ1-4; v_call: TRBV7-9; d_call: TRBD1; clone_size: .; cdr3_nt: TGTGCCAGCAGCCGGGGACAGGCACTTAATGAAAAACTGTTTTTT; cdr3_aa: CASSRGQALNEKLFF
j_call: TRBJ2-7; v_call: TRBV11-2; d_call: TRBD1; clone_size: many; cdr3_nt: TGTGCCAGCAGCTCGGGACAGGGTAACTACGAGCAGTACTTC; cdr3_aa: CASSSGQGNYEQYF
j_call: TRBJ2-7; v_call: TRBV10-3; d_call: .; clone_size: many; cdr3_nt: TGTGCCATCAGTGGGTCTCCTGCAGCCTCCTACGAGCAGTACTTC; cdr3_aa: CAISGSPAASYEQYF
j_call: TRBJ1-1; v_call: TRBV12-3/TRBV12-4; d_call: .; clone_size: many; cdr3_nt: TGTGCCAGCAGTTTAACAACGGGTGAAGCTTTCTTT; cdr3_aa: CASSLTTGEAFF
j_call: TRBJ2-7; v_call: TRBV10-3; d_call: TRBD2; clone_size: many; cdr3_nt: TGTGCCATCAGTCCGGGACTAGGCGAGCAGTACTTC; cdr3_aa: CAISPGLGEQYF
j_call: TRBJ2-1; v_call: TRBV3-1; d_call: TRBD2; clone_size: many; cdr3_nt: TGTGCCAGCAGCCAAGGAGGACTAGCGGGGAATGAGCAGTTCTTC; cdr3_aa: CASSQGGLAGNEQFF
j_call: TRBJ1-4; v_call: TRBV6-1; d_call: .; clone_size: .; cdr3_nt: TGTGCCAGCAGTTCGGGGATGTTTGGGGAAAAACTGTTTTTT; cdr3_aa: CASSSGMFGEKLFF
j_call: TRBJ2-1; v_call: TRBV5-1; d_call: .; clone_size: .; cdr3_nt: TGCGCCAGCAGCGCTGACGTCGGGAGCATATACAATGAGCAGTTCTTC; cdr3_aa: CASSADVGSIYNEQFF
j_call: TRBJ1-2; v_call: TRBV7-2; d_call: TRBD1; clone_size: many; cdr3_nt: TGTGCCAGCAGCTTTACACCGGGACAGGGGCGCGGCTACACCTTC; cdr3_aa: CASSFTPGQGRGYTF
j_call: TRBJ1-1; v_call: TRBV7-9; d_call: .; clone_size: .; cdr3_nt: TGTGCCAGCATCTACGACTCCGGGACACACGCTGAAGCTTTCTTT; cdr3_aa: CASIYDSGTHAEAFF
j_call: TRBJ1-1; v_call: TRBV11-2; d_call: TRBD1; clone_size: many; cdr3_nt: TGTGCCAGCAGCCCAGGGACAGTTGAGAACACTGAAGCTTTCTTT; cdr3_aa: CASSPGTVENTEAFF